This passage covers 32 T cell receptor beta chains from one sample sequenced in a study of CD8 T cells in Susac syndrome. RNA in amounts of roughly 0.5 to 1 ug was reverse transcribed with random hexamers. TCRdb reprocessed the immunoSEQ multiplex PCR reads via MiXCR and lists one record per CDR3 protein. The sample consists of under 80,000 distinct CDR3 sequences, about 95% of them appearing once. The sample was CD8+ T cells from PBMCs. Receptor source: a human donor with multiple sclerosis.

The chain links TRBV9 to TRBJ2-3, with D uncertain. V was pared by 0 bases and J by 2 bases, with 7 bases between. The CDR3 sequence is 14 residues long. From germline, CDR1 is SGDLS and CDR2 YYNGEE. CDR3 in DNA: TGTGCCAGCAGCGTAGAAATCCCCACAGATACGCAGTATTTT. Its protein product is CASSVEIPTDTQYF.

The chain is built from TRBV7-9 and TRBJ2-4; no definite D call. This CDR3 has 14 residues. V was trimmed by 4 bases and J by 2 bases, leaving 9 bases between them. Germline assignment: CDR1 SEHNR and CDR2 FQNEAQ (reference sequence). The CDR3 spells CASSYQDPKNIQYF. The CDR3 nucleotides are TGTGCCAGCAGCTACCAGGATCCCAAAAACATTCAGTACTTC. Drawing the rest from reference TRBV7-9 and TRBJ2-4, the complete variable domain is DTGVSQNPRHKITKRGQNVTFRCDPISEHNRLYWYRQTLGQGPEFLTYFQNEAQLEKSRLLSDRFSAERPKGSFSTLEIQRTEQGDSAMYLCASSYQDPKNIQYFGAGTRLSVL.

The rearrangement links TRBV7-2 to TRBJ2-3; 8 nucleotides line up with TRBD1. This CDR3 has 17 residues. Germline-derived CDR1 and CDR2 are SGHTA and FQGNSA. Trimming removed 4 bases from V and 5 bases from J; junction bases left unmatched: 14. The CDR3 reads CASSSGNGQGRQDTQYF. CDR3 nucleotide sequence: TGTGCCAGCAGCTCGGGGAACGGACAGGGAAGGCAAGATACGCAGTATTTT.

The J gene is TRBJ2-3, the V gene TRBV6-6; D may match TRBD1 or TRBD2 (5 bases each). CDR1 MNHNY and CDR2 SVGAGI come from the germline V gene (reference sequence). This CDR3 has 14 residues. Trimming stripped 4 bases from V and 2 bases from J, with 10 bases between. Written as DNA, the CDR3 is TGTGCCAGCAGTTCCGGGACCCTCACAGATACGCAGTATTTT. As protein: CASSSGTLTDTQYF.

This chain uses TRBV12-3 or TRBV12-4 with TRBJ2-2; TRBD1 matches at 9 bases. After removal of 5 bases from V and 8 bases from J, the junction contained 9 bases not matched to a gene. The CDR3 has 15 amino acids. CDR3 coding DNA: TGTGCCAGCAGTCCCCGGGACAGGGTAGCAGGGGAGCTGTTTTTT. This sequence encodes CASSPRDRVAGELFF.

The chain links TRBV5-1 to TRBJ1-2; D is perhaps TRBD1 (6 bases). The CDR3 consists of 12 residues. The germline CDR1 and CDR2 sequences are SGHRS and YFSETQ. V was pared by 4 bases and J by 9 bases, with 13 bases between. The CDR3: CASSTTGKSYTF. Here the CDR3 DNA reads TGCGCCAGCAGCACCACAGGGAAGAGCTACACCTTC.

This clonotype came up a few times. The chain uses TRBV4-3 and TRBJ2-4; possible D gene TRBD1, 5 bases. Germline V gene lookup returns CDR1 LGHNA and CDR2 YSLEER. With 1 base removed from V and 8 bases from J, the gap between germline ends came to 18 bases. This CDR3 is 16 amino acids long. The CDR3 coding sequence is TGCGCCAGCAGCCAAGGGACAACTGTTGGAATGGACATTCAGTACTTC. Its translation: CASSQGTTVGMDIQYF.

V and J are TRBV9 and TRBJ1-2; D unresolved. The germline CDR1 and CDR2 sequences are SGDLS and YYNGEE. The V gene lost 4 bases and the J gene lost 6 bases, with 7 bases spanning the gap. This CDR3 contains 11 residues. CDR3 in DNA: TGTGCCAGCAGCAAGAGTGATGGCTACACCTTC. Protein: CASSKSDGYTF.

The rearrangement uses TRBV7-9 and TRBJ2-1, with D unclear. CDR1 is SEHNR and CDR2 is FQNEAQ in the germline V gene (reference sequence). With 3 bases removed from V and 2 bases from J, the gap between germline ends came to 8 bases. The CDR3 contains 14 residues. CDR3 region: CASSFLTTYNEQFF. The CDR3 DNA follows: TGTGCCAGCAGCTTCTTAACTACCTACAATGAGCAGTTCTTC.

The V and J genes are TRBV12-3 or TRBV12-4 and TRBJ2-7; tentative D call: TRBD1 (5 bases). This CDR3 is built from 13 residues. V lost 4 bases, J lost 7 bases, and 14 bases lay in between. In DNA, the CDR3 is TGTGCCAGCAGTTCCCCAACAGGATGGGAGCAGTACTTC. It codes for CASSSPTGWEQYF.

This clonotype was picked up one time. This sequence joins TRBV6-2 or TRBV6-3 and TRBJ2-4; 9 bases agree with TRBD2. The CDR3 is made up of 15 amino acids. Germline V gene sequence: CDR1 MNHEY, CDR2 SVGEGT. V shed 0 bases and J 7 bases; nucleotides not matched to a gene: 4. As DNA, the CDR3 is TGTGCCAGCAGTTACTCGGGACTAGCAGAGAACATTCAGTACTTC. Residues: CASSYSGLAENIQYF.

V is TRBV7-9 and J is TRBJ2-3; 9 bases map to TRBD1. The CDR3 contains 15 residues. With 5 bases clipped from V and 6 bases from J, the junction kept 9 bases outside the gene matches. The V gene's germline CDR1 is SEHNR and CDR2 FQNEAQ (reference sequence). CDR3 nucleotide sequence: TGTGCCAGCAGCCTCCGGGACAGGGACCCGGATACGCAGTATTTT. This sequence encodes CASSLRDRDPDTQYF.

The chain combines TRBV5-1 with TRBJ2-1; 12 bases agree with TRBD2. From germline, CDR1 is SGHRS and CDR2 YFSETQ. J gave up 7 bases and V 4 bases, and 6 bases lay outside the gene matches. CDR3 length: 15 amino acids. The CDR3 DNA sequence: TGCGCCAGCAGCACAGGGACTAGCGGGTTTAATGAGCAGTTCTTC. This encodes CASSTGTSGFNEQFF.

CDR3 sequence reads: CASSSSVRTGDETQYF. CDR3 nucleotide sequence: TGTGCCAGCAGTTCCTCTGTCAGGACAGGGGACGAGACCCAGTACTTC. The chain is built from TRBV27 and TRBJ2-5; TRBD1 aligns across 9 bases. V trimming: 4 bases; J trimming: 5 bases; junction bases outside the gene matches: 11. Germline CDR1 MNHEY, CDR2 SMNVEV (reference sequence). This CDR3 has 16 amino acids.

In DNA, the CDR3 is TGCAGCGTTCTTGGACTAGCGGGGGGGAGAAACACCGGGGAGCTGTTTTTT. This gives the protein CSVLGLAGGRNTGELFF. The chain recombines TRBV29-1 with TRBJ2-2; TRBD2 matches 15 bases. This CDR3 comprises 17 residues. Trimming at V came to 5 bases and at J to 2 bases, leaving 6 bases not matched to a gene. Germline V gene data show CDR1 as SQVTM and CDR2 as ANQGSEA.

The CDR3 nucleotides read TGCAGCGTTGAATGGGCGGGGGCCCCTCCAGATACGCAGTATTTT. Translation gives CSVEWAGAPPDTQYF. This chain uses TRBV29-1 with TRBJ2-3; possible D gene TRBD2, 7 bases. This CDR3 spans 15 amino acids. The germline CDR1 and CDR2 sequences are SQVTM and ANQGSEA. The germline V and J ends were trimmed by 2 bases and 4 bases, with 16 bases remaining between them.

CDR3 sequence: CASSLTGGAYNEQFF. The CDR3 DNA is TGCGCCAGCAGCTTAACAGGGGGCGCCTACAATGAGCAGTTCTTC. This chain joins TRBV5-1 and TRBJ2-1; 9 bases map to TRBD1. Trimming at V came to 2 bases and at J to 2 bases, leaving 2 bases not matched to a gene. The CDR3 is 15 amino acids. Germline V gives CDR1 SGHRS, CDR2 YFSETQ.

This chain uses TRBV4-2 with TRBJ2-7; D is perhaps TRBD1 (5 bases). V was shortened by 3 bases and J by 1 base, with 13 bases between the two germline ends. The CDR3 has 15 amino acids. Germline V gives CDR1 LGHNA, CDR2 YNFKEQ. The chain's CDR3 is CASSQGRDWSYEQYF. The CDR3, as DNA: TGTGCCAGCAGCCAGGGCAGGGATTGGTCCTACGAGCAGTACTTC.

This chain joins TRBV2 and TRBJ1-2, with 9 bases identical to TRBD1. Trimming cost V 5 bases and J 6 bases; bases outside gene matches: 7. Per the germline V gene, CDR1 is SNHLY and CDR2 is FYNNEI. This CDR3 region has 14 residues. CDR3 in amino acids: CASSFGQGFDGYTF. In DNA form, the CDR3 reads TGTGCCAGCAGTTTTGGACAGGGGTTTGATGGCTACACCTTC.

The V call is TRBV5-6, the J call TRBJ2-5; 9 bases line up with TRBD1. CDR1 is SGHDT and CDR2 is YYEEEE in the germline V gene. The CDR3 contains 16 residues. Trimming cost V 4 bases and J 0 bases; bases outside gene matches: 7. CDR3 protein: CASSEAGTGYQETQYF. The CDR3 DNA sequence: TGTGCCAGCAGCGAAGCCGGGACAGGGTACCAAGAGACCCAGTACTTC.

The DNA for the CDR3 is TGTGCCAGCAGCCCAACGACAGGGCCCGAGCAGTACTTC. Encoded protein: CASSPTTGPEQYF. The J gene is TRBJ2-7, the V gene TRBV7-6, with 7 bases identical to TRBD1. The CDR3 sequence is 13 residues long. Trimming at V came to 5 bases and at J to 6 bases, leaving 7 bases not matched to a gene. Per germline, CDR1 SGHVS and CDR2 FNYEAQ.

CDR3 sequence: CASSRSGEADEQFF. The CDR3 bases are TGTGCCAGCAGCCGGAGCGGGGAGGCGGATGAGCAGTTCTTC. The chain joins TRBV9 to TRBJ2-1; 7 nucleotides align to TRBD2. Germline CDR1 SGDLS, CDR2 YYNGEE. This CDR3 contains 14 residues. Losses at the gene ends were 4 bases for V and 8 bases for J; bases not matched to a gene: 9.

This clonotype is a singleton in its sample. The chain carries TRBV3-1 and TRBJ1-1; no firm D call. Looked up from germline, CDR1 is LGHDT and CDR2 is YNNKEL (reference sequence). The CDR3 consists of 13 residues. Deletions cut 1 base from V and 8 bases from J, with 11 bases between. This CDR3 is CASSQGSGSEAFF. The CDR3 coding sequence is TGTGCCAGCAGCCAAGGCTCTGGCTCCGAAGCTTTCTTT.

This chain connects TRBV7-9 to TRBJ1-5; perhaps TRBD1 as D (5 bases). V dropped 2 bases and J dropped 6 bases, with 23 bases sitting between them. The germline V gene encodes CDR1 SEHNR and CDR2 FQNEAQ (reference sequence). CDR3 length: 18 residues. CDR3 DNA: TGTGCCAGCAGCTTATTGGGGGATCCCCGAATTAAGGCTCAGCCCCAGCATTTT. Protein product: CASSLLGDPRIKAQPQHF.

This chain joins TRBV6-6 and TRBJ1-4, with D perhaps TRBD1 (5 bases). The CDR3 length is 15 residues. The V end was cut by 8 bases, the J end by 8 bases, with 21 bases between. Germline CDR1 is MNHNY and CDR2 is SVGAGI (reference sequence). The chain's CDR3 is CASAGEAGIDEKLFF. Written as DNA, the CDR3 is TGTGCCAGCGCCGGGGAAGCAGGGATAGACGAAAAACTGTTTTTT.

This chain joins TRBV4-1 and TRBJ2-1; 14 bases agree with TRBD2. Germline assignment: CDR1 MGHRA and CDR2 YSYEKL. This CDR3 region has 17 residues. J lost 9 bases, V lost 1 base, and 8 bases had no gene match. The CDR3: CASSQGPGTSGGSEQFF. The CDR3 nucleotides read TGCGCCAGCAGCCAAGGGCCCGGGACTAGCGGGGGTTCTGAGCAGTTCTTC.

The chain employs TRBV6-6 and TRBJ2-7; a possible D gene is TRBD2 (7 bases). Between the trimmed V and J ends, which lost 10 bases and 6 bases, there was a span of 16 bases. Germline loops: CDR1 MNHNY, CDR2 SVGAGI (reference sequence). This CDR3 is 12 amino acids long. CDR3 nucleotide sequence: TGTGCCACCGTAGGGGGAGGGGCCGAGCAGTACTTC. Amino acid sequence: CATVGGGAEQYF.

The J gene is TRBJ2-1, the V gene TRBV15; tentatively, D is TRBD1 (6 bases). V was trimmed by 0 bases and J by 0 bases, leaving 12 bases between them. The CDR3 extends over 17 amino acids. Germline V gene lookup returns CDR1 LNHNV and CDR2 YYDKDF (reference sequence). The CDR3 sequence: CATSRDWGRGSYNEQFF. As DNA, the CDR3 is TGTGCCACCAGCAGAGATTGGGGCAGGGGCTCCTACAATGAGCAGTTCTTC.

This chain connects TRBV27 to TRBJ2-3; 7 bases are a match to TRBD2. In germline, CDR1 is MNHEY, CDR2 SMNVEV (reference sequence). The CDR3 length is 13 residues. CDR3 region: CVIGLAATDTQYF. The CDR3 DNA reads TGTGTGATCGGGCTAGCGGCAACAGATACGCAGTATTTT.

V and J are TRBV6-5 and TRBJ2-1, with 10 bases aligning to TRBD2. CDR1 is MNHEY, CDR2 SVGAGI, per germline. This CDR3 has 15 residues. Trimming at V came to 2 bases and at J to 8 bases, leaving 6 bases not matched to a gene. The CDR3 is CASSYVSGRADEQFF. DNA of the CDR3: TGTGCCAGCAGTTACGTAAGCGGGAGGGCTGATGAGCAGTTCTTC.

This clonotype was observed once. This sequence joins TRBV19 and TRBJ1-1; the D is unclear. The germline V gene encodes CDR1 LNHDA and CDR2 SQIVND (reference sequence). This CDR3 is built from 14 residues. V gave up 7 bases and J gave up 1 base, with 13 bases separating them. For the CDR3, the DNA is TGTGCCAGTACCCCGCCAAGGGAGAACACTGAAGCTTTCTTT. Encoded protein: CASTPPRENTEAFF.

The genes are TRBV4-2 and TRBJ1-1, with D perhaps TRBD1 (5 bases). Germline V gene lookup returns CDR1 LGHNA and CDR2 YNFKEQ. Trimming removed 7 bases from V and 4 bases from J, with 19 bases in between. CDR3 length: 15 amino acids. CDR3 DNA: TGTGCCAGCACCCTCCTTCGGGGCTCGGGCACTGAAGCTTTCTTT. Translation gives CASTLLRGSGTEAFF.